These 9 T cell receptor beta chains were all obtained from the same sample, sequenced in a study of cytomegalovirus exposure and HLA in healthy donors. In the PCR, 60 Vbeta and 13 Jbeta primers were used. Measured with immunoSEQ multiplex PCR; TCRdb has only the in-frame clones, and not every one. The profile shows roughly 150,000 clones, 82% of them singletons. Sequenced material: PBMCs. Source of these receptors: a girl aged 2 to 10 in good health and CMV-seropositive.

As regards this clone: Additional DNA sequences in this sample encode the identical CDR3. The chain recombines TRBV5-1 with TRBJ1-5, with D maybe TRBD1 (6 bases). This CDR3 contains 15 residues. V was trimmed by 0 bases and J by 0 bases, leaving 7 bases between them. Germline-derived CDR1 and CDR2 are SGHRS and YFSETQ. The CDR3 DNA reads as TGCGCCAGCAGCTTGGCAGGGGATAGCAATCAGCCCCAGCATTTT. It is translated as CASSLAGDSNQPQHF.

The rearrangement links TRBV7-9 to TRBJ1-3, with D maybe TRBD1 (5 bases). The CDR3 covers 16 residues. Between the trimmed V and J ends, which lost 6 bases and 0 bases, there was a span of 15 bases. CDR1 is SEHNR, CDR2 FQNEAQ, per germline (reference sequence). The CDR3 spells CASRPRQTSSGNTIYF. In nucleotides, the CDR3 is TGTGCCAGCAGACCCCGACAGACGAGCTCTGGAAACACCATATATTTT.

The chain is built from TRBV2 and TRBJ2-6; possibly TRBD2 for D (5 bases). The CDR3 runs 15 residues. The V end lost 4 bases, the J end lost 4 bases, and 11 bases lay between the germline ends. Germline V gene sequence: CDR1 SNHLY, CDR2 FYNNEI. DNA of the CDR3: TGTGCCAGCAGTGTGTCGGGGAGAGGGGCCAACGTCCTGACTTTC. Translating it yields CASSVSGRGANVLTF. The complete variable domain, with remaining parts taken from reference TRBV2 and TRBJ2-6, reads EPEVTQTPSHQVTQMGQEVILRCVPISNHLYFYWYRQILGQKVEFLVSFYNNEISEKSEIFDDQFSVERPDGSNFTLKIRSTKLEDSAMYFCASSVSGRGANVLTFGAGSRLTVL.

The chain carries TRBV6-5 and TRBJ2-7, with a tentative D call TRBD1 (5 bases). V dropped 5 bases and J dropped 5 bases, with 16 bases sitting between them. The CDR3 loop spans 14 amino acids. Germline loops: CDR1 MNHEY, CDR2 SVGAGI. This CDR3 is CASSLAGRVDEQYF. The CDR3 DNA reads as TGTGCCAGCAGTCTTGCCGGCAGGGTGGACGAGCAGTACTTC.

The rearrangement links TRBV29-1 to TRBJ1-4; no definite D call. CDR1 and CDR2 from the germline V gene are SQVTM and ANQGSEA. The V end lost 6 bases, the J end lost 8 bases, and 13 bases lay between the germline ends. The CDR3 contains 12 residues. CDR3 region: CSVAGGNEKLFF. The CDR3 DNA sequence: TGCAGCGTGGCCGGAGGGAACGAAAAACTGTTTTTT. Full variable domain (remainder filled in from reference TRBV29-1 and TRBJ1-4): SAVISQKPSRDICQRGTSLTIQCQVDSQVTMMFWYRQQPGQSLTLIATANQGSEATYESGFVIDKFPISRPNLTFSTLTVSNMSPEDSSIYLCSVAGGNEKLFFGSGTQLSVL.

Regarding this clone: Other DNA sequences in this specimen translate into the identical CDR3. The V call is TRBV6-5, the J call TRBJ1-1; D not resolved. CDR1 is MNHEY, CDR2 SVGAGI, per germline. This CDR3 has 11 residues. The V end was cut by 6 bases, the J end by 3 bases, with 5 bases between. The CDR3 DNA reads TGTGCCAGCAGCCGAGACACTGAAGCTTTCTTT. Its translation: CASSRDTEAFF.

This clone is a singleton in its sample. This chain joins TRBV5-1 and TRBJ1-5; D gene ambiguous. Germline-derived CDR1 and CDR2 are SGHRS and YFSETQ. V lost 2 bases, J lost 6 bases, and 12 bases lay in between. This CDR3 is 14 amino acids long. This chain's CDR3 is CASSLGNPGQPQHF. DNA of the CDR3: TGCGCCAGCAGCTTAGGAAATCCAGGTCAGCCCCAGCATTTT.

The chain joins TRBV11-3 to TRBJ2-5; TRBD1 is a possible D gene (8 bases). Deletions cut 5 bases from V and 4 bases from J, with 20 bases between. The CDR3 runs 16 residues. The V gene's germline CDR1 is SGHNT and CDR2 YENEEA. DNA for the CDR3: TGTGCCAGCAGCCCAGGGGGCAGAGGGGAGGGAGAGACCCAGTACTTC. Protein sequence: CASSPGGRGEGETQYF.

Only a few counts were recorded for this clone. The V call is TRBV19, the J call TRBJ2-1, with D maybe TRBD1 (6 bases). CDR1 LNHDA and CDR2 SQIVND come from the germline V gene (reference sequence). V was trimmed by 7 bases and J by 2 bases, leaving 12 bases between them. This CDR3 contains 14 residues. The CDR3 reads CASTRAGAYNEQFF. Here the CDR3 DNA reads TGTGCCAGTACCCGGGCAGGGGCCTACAATGAGCAGTTCTTC. Full variable domain (remainder filled in from reference TRBV19 and TRBJ2-1): DGGITQSPKYLFRKEGQNVTLSCEQNLNHDAMYWYRQDPGQGLRLIYYSQIVNDFQKGDIAEGYSVSREKKESFPLTVTSAQKNPTAFYLCASTRAGAYNEQFFGPGTRLTVL.